Following are 14 T cell receptor beta chains from one sample sequenced in a study of T cell responses to AZD1222 COVID-19 vaccine. Using immunoSEQ multiplex PCR, the repertoire was profiled, and TCRdb retains in-frame clones only, with some absent. The sample lists 70,000 or so clones; approximately 82% were seen once. This sample comprised peripheral blood, obtained 28 days after the second AZD1222 dose. Receptors originate from an adult who received the AZD1222 COVID-19 vaccine.

The chain employs TRBV19 and TRBJ1-1; D call uncertain. Trimming took off 6 bases at V and 5 bases at J, with 10 bases between the two ends. Germline V CDR1 and CDR2: LNHDA, SQIVND (reference sequence). There are 12 residues in the CDR3. The CDR3: CASSVLGTEAFF. The CDR3 DNA sequence: TGTGCCAGTAGCGTACTGGGAACTGAAGCTTTCTTT.

This clone has a handful of counts. This chain joins TRBV3-1 (or the pseudogene TRBV3-2) and TRBJ2-7; perhaps D is TRBD1 or TRBD2 (5 bases each). CDR3 length equals 13 residues. The V end lost 6 bases, the J end lost 6 bases, and 15 bases lay between the germline ends. The germline CDR1 and CDR2 sequences are LGHDT and YNNKEL (reference sequence). CDR3 protein: CASRRLGEPEQYF. The DNA of the CDR3 is TGTGCCAGCAGACGGTTGGGGGAACCCGAGCAGTACTTC.

The chain uses TRBV6-5 and TRBJ2-2; D call uncertain. V was trimmed by 2 bases and J by 1 base, leaving 11 bases between them. The CDR3 length is 16 residues. Germline V gives CDR1 MNHEY, CDR2 SVGAGI. The CDR3: CASSYGAPGNTGELFF. CDR3 coding DNA: TGTGCCAGCAGTTACGGTGCCCCTGGGAACACCGGGGAGCTGTTTTTT.

CDR3 DNA: TGTGCCAGCAGTGTTCAGCCCCACTATGGCTACACCTTC. This translates into CASSVQPHYGYTF. V is TRBV2 and J is TRBJ1-2, with D hard to call. The germline V gene has CDR1 SNHLY and CDR2 FYNNEI. The CDR3 has 13 residues. The V gene lost 4 bases and the J gene lost 3 bases, with 9 bases spanning the gap.

The chain carries TRBV11-1 and TRBJ2-1; unclear D gene. The V gene's germline CDR1 is SGHAT and CDR2 FQDESV (reference sequence). There are 11 residues in the CDR3. V lost 0 bases to trimming and J lost 12 bases, with 6 bases between them. The CDR3, as DNA: TGTGCCAGCAGCTTAGCAAGTGTGCAGTTCTTC. This codes for CASSLASVQFF. The complete variable domain, with remaining parts taken from reference TRBV11-1 and TRBJ2-1, reads EAEVAQSPRYKITEKSQAVAFWCDPISGHATLYWYRQILGQGPELLVQFQDESVVDDSQLPKDRFSAERLKGVDSTLKIQPAELGDSAMYLCASSLASVQFFGPGTRLTVL.

This chain uses TRBV5-5 with TRBJ1-4; possibly TRBD1 for D (5 bases). Germline values: CDR1 SGHKS, CDR2 YYEKEE (reference sequence). This CDR3 is 14 amino acids long. Deletions cut 3 bases from V and 2 bases from J, with 8 bases between. CDR3 region: CASSWGYTNEKLFF. The CDR3 DNA reads as TGTGCCAGCAGCTGGGGGTATACTAATGAAAAACTGTTTTTT.

The chain employs TRBV6-6 and TRBJ2-1; unclear D gene. Germline V gene sequence: CDR1 MNHNY, CDR2 SVGAGI (reference sequence). This CDR3 contains 11 residues. V lost 1 base to trimming and J lost 6 bases, with 1 base between them. CDR3 in amino acids: CASSYFNEQFF. For the CDR3, the DNA is TGTGCCAGCAGTTACTTCAATGAGCAGTTCTTC.

Here the CDR3 DNA reads TGTGCCAGCAGTTTATTGGGTTTCAATGAGCAGTTCTTC. Protein product: CASSLLGFNEQFF. J is TRBJ2-1 and V is TRBV27; no clear D. Trimming stripped 1 base from V and 6 bases from J, with 7 bases between. In germline, CDR1 is MNHEY, CDR2 SMNVEV (reference sequence). The CDR3 consists of 13 residues.

This sequence joins TRBV28 and TRBJ2-6; possibly TRBD2 for D (7 bases). The germline gives CDR1 MDHEN, CDR2 SYDVKM. The CDR3 is 17 residues long. Trimming removed 6 bases at V and 4 bases at J, with 19 bases between. The CDR3 bases are TGTGCCAGCAGCATAACAGGGAGGGAGCGAGGGGCCAACGTCCTGACTTTC. Protein sequence: CASSITGRERGANVLTF. Using reference TRBV28 and TRBJ2-6 for the parts outside the CDR3, the full variable domain is DVKVTQSSRYLVKRTGEKVFLECVQDMDHENMFWYRQDPGLGLRLIYFSYDVKMKEKGDIPEGYSVSREKKERFSLILESASTNQTSMYLCASSITGRERGANVLTFGAGSRLTVL.

The chain combines TRBV6-6 with TRBJ2-1; D gene uncertain. The V and J ends lost 10 bases and 5 bases respectively, with 18 bases between them. The CDR3 runs 14 residues. In germline, CDR1 is MNHNY, CDR2 SVGAGI (reference sequence). CDR3 residues: CATFNPDGHNEQFF. The CDR3 region has the DNA TGTGCCACCTTCAACCCAGACGGACACAATGAGCAGTTCTTC.

The rearrangement links TRBV11-3 to TRBJ2-3; D ambiguous. Trimming shortened V by 5 bases and J by 7 bases, and 13 bases separated the two germline ends. The CDR3 has 13 amino acids. Germline CDR1 is SGHNT and CDR2 is YENEEA. The CDR3 sequence: CASSESGSYTQYF. CDR3 sequence (DNA): TGTGCCAGCAGCGAAAGTGGGTCGTATACGCAGTATTTT.

On this clone itself: Other DNA sequences from this sample encode an identical CDR3 as well. The chain couples TRBV9 to TRBJ2-3, with D possibly matching TRBD2 (7 bases). Looked up from germline, CDR1 is SGDLS and CDR2 is YYNGEE. This CDR3 has 14 residues. V was pared by 3 bases and J by 4 bases, with 12 bases between. CDR3: CASSAGGGPDTQYF. The CDR3 region has the DNA TGTGCCAGCAGCGCTGGGGGGGGCCCAGATACGCAGTATTTT.

This chain connects TRBV6-5 to TRBJ2-2, with D possibly called TRBD1 or TRBD2 (6 bases each). The V end was cut by 7 bases, the J end by 3 bases, with 9 bases between. The CDR3 has 13 residues. Germline lookup yields CDR1 MNHEY and CDR2 SVGAGI. The CDR3 is CASTGAHTGELFF. The CDR3 nucleotides are TGTGCCAGCACGGGGGCGCACACCGGGGAGCTGTTTTTT.

CDR3 sequence (DNA): TGTGCCAGCAGACAAAGGGGGCGGCTCTATGGCTACACCTTC. Protein: CASRQRGRLYGYTF. This chain joins TRBV27 and TRBJ1-2; 7 nucleotides agree with TRBD1. The CDR3 spans 14 residues. Germline CDR1 and CDR2: MNHEY and SMNVEV (reference sequence). With 6 bases clipped from V and 4 bases from J, the junction kept 8 bases outside the gene matches.